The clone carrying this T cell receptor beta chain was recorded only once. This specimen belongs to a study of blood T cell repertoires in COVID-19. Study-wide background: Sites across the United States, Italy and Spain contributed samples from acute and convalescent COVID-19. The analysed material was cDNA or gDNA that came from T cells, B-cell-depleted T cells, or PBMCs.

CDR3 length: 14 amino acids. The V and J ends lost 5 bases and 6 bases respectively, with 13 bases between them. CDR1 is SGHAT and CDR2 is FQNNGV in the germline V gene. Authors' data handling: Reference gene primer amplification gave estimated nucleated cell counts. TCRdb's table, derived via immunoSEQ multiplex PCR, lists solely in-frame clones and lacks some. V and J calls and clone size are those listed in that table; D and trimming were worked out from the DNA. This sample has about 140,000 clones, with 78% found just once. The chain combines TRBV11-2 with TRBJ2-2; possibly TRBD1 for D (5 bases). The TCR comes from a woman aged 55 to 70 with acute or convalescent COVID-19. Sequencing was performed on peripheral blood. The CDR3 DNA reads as TGTGCCAGCAGCACCATCCCAGGGTCCGGGGAGCTGTTTTTT. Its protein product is CASSTIPGSGELFF.